This T cell receptor (beta chain) stems from a study of T cells in Graves' hyperthyroidism and ophthalmopathy. Study-wide points: A model of 13 V-J features distinguished ophthalmopathy from stable hyperthyroidism.

Hyperthyroidism of Graves' type that showed no ophthalmopathy progression within 18 months was stable. Patients were aged 18 to 65, had disease duration under 2 months, and had newly diagnosed hyperthyroidism. PBMCs were obtained from 10 ml fresh peripheral blood. Amplified TCR beta CDR3 regions came from RNA transcripts. First-round RT-PCR with HTBI primers amplified the TCR CDR3 region. Each CDR3 protein is one row after TCRdb ran MiXCR on the multiplex PCR reads. The sample lists 210,000 or so distinct CDR3 sequences; approximately 17% were seen once. There are 18 residues in the CDR3. Germline trimming cut 0 bases from V and 2 bases from J; bases unmatched to any gene: 11. CDR1 LGHDT and CDR2 YNNKEL come from the germline V gene (reference sequence). Regarding this clonotype: The target antigen is unknown.

This sequence was found in a man in his fifties or sixties with Graves' hyperthyroidism. The material sequenced was blood. V gene TRBV3-1 combines with J gene TRBJ2-3, with 7 positions matching TRBD2. The CDR3 region is CASSQDPPGGGLTDTQYF. The CDR3 bases are TGTGCCAGCAGCCAAGATCCTCCCGGCGGGGGACTCACAGATACGCAGTATTTT.